The sequence of this T cell receptor (beta chain) was determined in a study of blood T cell repertoires in COVID-19. The overall study: Italy, Spain and the United States were the sources of the convalescent and acute COVID-19 samples. The cDNA or gDNA used as material had been derived from T cells, B-cell-depleted T cells, or PBMCs.

Source study methods: Estimation of nucleated cell counts relied on the amplification of reference gene primers. Assay: immunoSEQ multiplex PCR; the TCRdb copy retains only in-frame clones and omits some. V and J calls and clone size are given by that table; D and trimming were obtained from the DNA. The repertoire has 30,000 to 35,000 clones, just under 80% of them found once; the top ten carry roughly a third. The germline V gene encodes CDR1 SNHLY and CDR2 FYNNEI. The CDR3 consists of 13 residues. V was pared by 5 bases and J by 6 bases, with 13 bases between. Source material: peripheral blood. The sequence derives from an elderly man with acute or convalescent COVID-19. The genes are TRBV2 and TRBJ1-2, with TRBD1 as a possible D gene (6 bases). The CDR3 loop reads CASSQGPGDGYTF. CDR3 DNA: TGTGCCAGCAGTCAGGGGCCCGGTGATGGCTACACCTTC. The whole variable domain, filled in from reference TRBV2 and TRBJ1-2, reads EPEVTQTPSHQVTQMGQEVILRCVPISNHLYFYWYRQILGQKVEFLVSFYNNEISEKSEIFDDQFSVERPDGSNFTLKIRSTKLEDSAMYFCASSQGPGDGYTFGSGTRLTVV.